This TCR beta chain was recovered during a study of T cells after yellow fever vaccination. Findings and limits, study-wide: Subsequent to the booster, the majority of primary-vaccination clones reappeared (about 97% CD4, around 90% CD8). High-abundance clonotypes from the bulk population could contaminate FACS-sorted repertoires.

5'RACE template switching generated TCR cDNA, adding a universal primer site and UMIs. Each CDR3 protein gets one entry after TCRdb re-called the 5' RACE reads with MiXCR. The table includes around 330,000 distinct CDR3 sequences, roughly 3.5% detected once. Notes on this clonotype: Its antigen is currently unknown.

The sequences come from PBMCs, collected on the day of the yellow fever booster vaccination. This TCR came from a man aged 18 to 30 who received the YFV17D yellow fever vaccine.

The CDR3 loop is CASSYSSGDNEQFF. The DNA of the CDR3 is TGTGCCAGCAGTTACTCTAGCGGGGACAATGAGCAGTTCTTC. J is TRBJ2-1 and V is TRBV6-2 or TRBV6-3; the match to TRBD2 covers 8 bases. J gave up 5 bases and V 0 bases, and 0 bases lay outside the gene matches. The CDR3 length is 14 residues. The germline V gene has CDR1 MNHEY and CDR2 SVGEGT.